This entry describes one T cell receptor beta chain. CDR1 SNHLY and CDR2 FYNNEI come from the germline V gene. V lost 11 bases and J lost 8; bases outside the gene matches: 10. This CDR3 has 12 amino acids. The data belong to a study of blood T cell repertoires in COVID-19. Only in-frame clones appear in the TCRdb table, and some are missing; sequencing was by immunoSEQ multiplex PCR. The profile covers just under 350,000 clones, with around 82% appearing a single time and 3% taken by the ten largest. The material sequenced was peripheral blood. V gene TRBV2 combines with J gene TRBJ1-2; 8 nucleotides match TRBD1. The TCR was taken from a man aged 30-40 years with active or convalescent COVID-19. The CDR3 loop reads CASTQGARGYTF. In DNA form, the CDR3 reads TGTGCCTCTACTCAGGGGGCGAGGGGCTACACCTTC. Variable domain in full (rest from reference TRBV2 and TRBJ1-2): EPEVTQTPSHQVTQMGQEVILRCVPISNHLYFYWYRQILGQKVEFLVSFYNNEISEKSEIFDDQFSVERPDGSNFTLKIRSTKLEDSAMYFCASTQGARGYTFGSGTRLTVV.